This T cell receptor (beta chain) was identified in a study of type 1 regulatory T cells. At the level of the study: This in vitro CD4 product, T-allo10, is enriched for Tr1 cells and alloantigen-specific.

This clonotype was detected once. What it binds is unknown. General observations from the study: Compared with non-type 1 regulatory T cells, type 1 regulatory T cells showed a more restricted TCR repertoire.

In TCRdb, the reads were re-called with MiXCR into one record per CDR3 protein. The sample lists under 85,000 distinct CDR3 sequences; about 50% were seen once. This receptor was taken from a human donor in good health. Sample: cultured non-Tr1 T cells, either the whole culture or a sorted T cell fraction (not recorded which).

The CDR3 protein is CASSQGQTNTGELFF. The DNA of the CDR3 is TGTGCCAGCAGCCAGGGACAGACGAACACCGGGGAGCTGTTTTTT. The chain couples TRBV7-8 to TRBJ2-2, with 7 nucleotides matching TRBD1. The CDR3 runs 15 residues. Trimming cost V 5 bases and J 0 bases; bases outside gene matches: 3. Germline CDR1 SGHVS, CDR2 FQNEAQ.